This T cell receptor beta chain was found in a study of blood T cell repertoires in COVID-19 (dated by TCRdb to between 2020 and 2021). Study-level background: The collaborator samples originated in the United States, Italy and Spain and spanned the acute and convalescent phases of COVID-19. The material from the prospective study consisted of cDNA or gDNA derived from T cells, B-cell-depleted T cells, or PBMCs. Subjects who had been exposed to COVID-19, were actively infected with it, or had recovered from it provided the deeply sampled blood TCRbeta repertoires that made up the dataset. The repertoires were made available in a free public database intended to serve as a resource for research on the immune response to SARS-CoV-2. Samples came from the ongoing ImmuneRACE study (first 160 participants) plus 1,254 subjects from 6 global collaborators. A de-identified subject ID, COVID-19 status, age in years and sex were almost always included in the sample metadata. Where available, HLA class I and class II types were taken from metadata supplied by the sample provider and were not determined by assay-based typing.

Germline trimming amounts to 5 bases on V and 5 bases on J, with 6 as the count of junction bases outside the gene matches. The CDR3 runs 15 residues from the cysteine to the phenylalanine. Kept here is only the CDR3 DNA, which spans 45 bases and is read in frame from base 1. The germline V gene (reference sequence) gives CDR1 as SEHNR and CDR2 as FQNEAQ. A remark on this clone: Which antigen it targets is not known. No clone much larger than this one lies a single base away; base qualities are absent.

TCRbeta CDR3 regions were amplified from genomic DNA by means of the immunoSEQ Assay, a bias-controlled multiplex PCR. In the source study's methods: The number of nucleated cells in each sample was estimated from the amplification of reference gene primers within the assay. To quantify the absolute abundance of each unique TCRbeta CDR3 rearrangement, sequence reads were collapsed and filtered. For each sample, productive Simpson clonality was calculated by taking the square root of Simpson's diversity index across productive rearrangements. This immuneACCESS table, as held by TCRdb, lists in-frame sequences with V and J called but not all clones. Of the missing ones, under half trace to an unresolved V gene in checked studies; the others have no known cause. V and J calls plus clone size are reproduced from that table; the DNA served to infer D and trimming. In all, the sample holds about 200,000 clones, and 89% of those were seen once. The ten largest clonotypes hold approximately 7.6% of the sample.

Results the study describes overall, beyond this receptor: How much clinical and demographic metadata was included differed by source and by participant, and the metadata was provided uncurated.

Participants in the prospective study were aged 18 to 89 years, lived in about two dozen United States geographic areas, and enrolled through a virtual design. To assign participants to cohorts, the prospective study relied on clinical history that participants themselves reported in a screening survey and a study questionnaire. Recovered participants in ImmuneRACE Cohort 3 were defined by two consecutive negative NP/OP PCR tests, clearance by a healthcare professional, or resolution of symptoms. Mobile phlebotomists in the prospective study collected whole blood, serum and a nasopharyngeal or oropharyngeal swab from every participant. Over a roughly 2-month period, participants in the prospective study had the option of providing additional blood draws and questionnaires. Blood samples from the prospective study were shipped frozen or at room temperature prior to DNA extraction.

The chain links TRBV7-9 with TRBJ2-1; 10 of the junction bases match TRBD1. The sequence came from a woman between 18 and 29 years old who had recovered from COVID-19. The sequenced material came from PBMCs or T cells enriched from blood (not recorded which). CDR3 protein: CASSLSGQGNNEQFF. At the DNA level, the sequence is TGTGCCAGCAGCCTCTCGGGACAGGGGAACAATGAGCAGTTCTTC.